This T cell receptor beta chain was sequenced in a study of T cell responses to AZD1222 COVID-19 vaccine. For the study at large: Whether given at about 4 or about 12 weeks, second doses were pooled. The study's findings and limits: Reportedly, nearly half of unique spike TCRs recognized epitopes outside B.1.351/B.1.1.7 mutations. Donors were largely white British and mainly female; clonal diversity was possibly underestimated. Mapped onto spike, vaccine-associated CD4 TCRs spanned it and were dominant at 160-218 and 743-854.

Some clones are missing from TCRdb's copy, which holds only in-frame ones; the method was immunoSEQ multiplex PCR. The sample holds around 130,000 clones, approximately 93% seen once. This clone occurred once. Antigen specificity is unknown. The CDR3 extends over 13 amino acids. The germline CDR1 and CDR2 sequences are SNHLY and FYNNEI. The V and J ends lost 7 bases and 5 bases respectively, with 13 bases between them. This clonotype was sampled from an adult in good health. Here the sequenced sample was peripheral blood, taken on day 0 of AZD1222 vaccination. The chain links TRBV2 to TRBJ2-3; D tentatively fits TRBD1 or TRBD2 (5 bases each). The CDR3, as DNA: TGTGCCAGCACCATCACGAGGGGAGATACGCAGTATTTT. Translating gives CASTITRGDTQYF.